This T cell receptor (beta chain) came from a study of shared clonotypes between healthy human individuals. The CD4+ fraction was divided into a CD45RA+ naive subset and a CD45RA-negative memory subset. General study points: Naive subsets tended to show greater estimated richness than memory subsets. Between four donors, naive CD4 clonotypes were shared at a level of about 5%.

The V end lost 6 bases, the J end lost 6 bases, and 21 bases lay between the germline ends. The germline gives CDR1 SNHLY, CDR2 FYNNEI. The CDR3 is made up of 15 amino acids. To note about this clone: What it binds is not known.

Method: immunoSEQ multiplex PCR; TCRdb's copy keeps in-frame clones and lacks some. The sample holds over 2 million clones, around 90% seen once. Sequencing was carried out using naive CD4+ T cells from PBMCs. Subset reported: CD45RA+ positively selected. The sequence was obtained from a man between 18 and 29 years old in good health. Some clones in this sample may be carry-over from other donors' samples. The chain employs TRBV2 and TRBJ2-7; D is undetermined. In DNA, the CDR3 is TGTGCCAGCAGAGACCGGGCCCCACGAGGAGCCGAGCAGTACTTC. Its protein is CASRDRAPRGAEQYF.